The 23 T cell receptor beta chains reported below all come from one sample, sequenced in a study of beta chain features in type 1 diabetes. The whole isolated RNA underwent reverse transcription, so sequencing captured expressed TCRB transcripts. Some clones are missing from TCRdb's copy, which holds only in-frame ones; the method was immunoSEQ multiplex PCR. The sample carries some 410,000 clones, approximately 15% recorded once. Sequencing input: naive CD4+ T cells from blood. These receptors all come from a man aged 25 to 45 in good health.

This clone was counted a few times. CDR3 sequence reads: CASSSTQSVSGNTIYF. In DNA, the CDR3 is TGTGCCAGCAGCTCAACTCAATCGGTCTCTGGAAACACCATATATTTT. The genes are TRBV9 and TRBJ1-3, with D unclear. The CDR3 covers 16 residues. With 4 bases removed from V and 0 bases from J, the gap between germline ends came to 14 bases. In germline, CDR1 is SGDLS, CDR2 YYNGEE.

V is TRBV9 and J is TRBJ2-3; possibly TRBD2 for D (6 bases). Germline-derived CDR1 and CDR2 are SGDLS and YYNGEE. V was pared by 7 bases and J by 2 bases, with 11 bases between. This CDR3 has 13 residues. The CDR3 nucleotides read TGTGCCAGCGGAGCGGGTGTCACAGATACGCAGTATTTT. Protein product: CASGAGVTDTQYF. Full variable domain (remainder filled in from reference TRBV9 and TRBJ2-3): DSGVTQTPKHLITATGQRVTLRCSPRSGDLSVYWYQQSLDQGLQFLIQYYNGEERAKGNILERFSAQQFPDLHSELNLSSLELGDSALYFCASGAGVTDTQYFGPGTRLTVL.

V and J are TRBV7-9 and TRBJ1-5; the match to TRBD1 covers 7 bases. The ends lost 3 bases at V and 7 bases at J; junction bases unmatched: 6. Per the germline V gene, CDR1 is SEHNR and CDR2 is FQNEAQ (reference sequence). The CDR3 runs to 14 residues. CDR3 region: CASSFGTAEQPQHF. The CDR3 nucleotides are TGTGCCAGCAGCTTCGGGACAGCCGAACAGCCCCAGCATTTT.

The V and J genes are TRBV10-3 and TRBJ2-1; 13 bases map to TRBD2. V shed 11 bases, J shed 10 bases, and the junction held 11 bases outside the gene matches. Germline V gene lookup returns CDR1 ENHRY and CDR2 SYGVKD. The CDR3 runs 14 residues. CDR3 residues: CAASLAGGPREQFF. CDR3 coding DNA: TGTGCCGCCTCACTAGCGGGGGGGCCTAGGGAGCAGTTCTTC.

This clone has only a few counts. The chain employs TRBV29-1 and TRBJ2-5, with D maybe TRBD2 (5 bases). CDR1 is SQVTM and CDR2 is ANQGSEA in the germline V gene. This CDR3 region has 10 residues. With 3 bases removed from V and 9 bases from J, the gap between germline ends came to 8 bases. The CDR3 nucleotides are TGCAGCGTTGAGGACGGGGCCCAGTACTTC. Translated: CSVEDGAQYF.

The chain is built from TRBV25-1 and TRBJ1-6; D is possibly TRBD1 (5 bases). V was cut by 11 bases and J by 7 bases, with 21 bases left in between. The CDR3 is made up of 15 amino acids. CDR1 is MGHDK and CDR2 is SYGVNS in the germline V gene. The CDR3 region has the DNA TGTGCCCGCACCGGGGAAGGGGCCGGGAATTCACCCCTCCACTTT. Protein: CARTGEGAGNSPLHF.

V and J are TRBV7-2 and TRBJ1-5; no definite D call. The CDR3 contains 14 residues. CDR1 and CDR2 (germline): SGHTA, FQGNSA. V was cut by 1 base and J by 0 bases, with 4 bases left in between. CDR3 sequence (DNA): TGTGCCAGCAGCTTAGGCTATAGCAATCAGCCCCAGCATTTT. It translates to CASSLGYSNQPQHF.

This clone was recorded a few times. The V call is TRBV7-2, the J call TRBJ2-5; TRBD1 might be the D (6 bases). The V end lost 1 base, the J end lost 7 bases, and 16 bases lay between the germline ends. The CDR3 contains 15 residues. In germline, CDR1 is SGHTA, CDR2 FQGNSA. The CDR3 spells CASSLGTDRVGTQYF. The CDR3 DNA is TGTGCCAGCAGCTTAGGGACGGACAGAGTCGGGACCCAGTACTTC.

This chain's CDR3 is CASSEGTRVFNEKLFF. DNA for the CDR3: TGTGCCAGCAGTGAGGGCACGCGTGTCTTTAATGAAAAACTGTTTTTT. The chain recombines TRBV25-1 with TRBJ1-4; no clear D. V lost 3 bases and J lost 4, with 15 bases in between. This CDR3 is 16 amino acids long. Germline V lookup: CDR1 MGHDK, CDR2 SYGVNS. Full variable domain (missing parts from reference TRBV25-1 and TRBJ1-4): EADIYQTPRYLVIGTGKKITLECSQTMGHDKMYWYQQDPGMELHLIHYSYGVNSTEKGDLSSESTVSRIRTEHFPLTLESARPSHTSQYLCASSEGTRVFNEKLFFGSGTQLSVL.

This clone was observed a handful of times. The V call is TRBV7-9, the J call TRBJ2-5, with a possible D match to TRBD1 (5 bases). Per the germline V gene, CDR1 is SEHNR and CDR2 is FQNEAQ (reference sequence). The CDR3 spans 13 residues. Trimming removed 5 bases at V and 1 base at J, with 8 bases between. For the CDR3, the DNA is TGTGCCAGCAGCCCCAGGGTCCAAGAGACCCAGTACTTC. Protein: CASSPRVQETQYF.

There are a few counts of this clone. The V gene is TRBV25-1, the J gene TRBJ1-1, with TRBD1 as a possible D gene (5 bases). The CDR3 totals 13 residues. Germline-derived CDR1 and CDR2 are MGHDK and SYGVNS. The ends were cut back, 1 base at V and 6 bases at J, with 9 bases in the middle. CDR3 protein: CASSESGKAEAFF. The CDR3 DNA sequence: TGTGCCAGCAGTGAATCAGGGAAGGCTGAAGCTTTCTTT.

There are many counts of this clone. V gene TRBV7-9 combines with J gene TRBJ2-1; a weak D match, TRBD2 (6 bases). The germline V gene encodes CDR1 SEHNR and CDR2 FQNEAQ (reference sequence). The CDR3 consists of 15 residues. The V gene lost 1 base and the J gene lost 3 bases, with 10 bases spanning the gap. CDR3 protein: CASSLDSGGYNEQFF. The CDR3 nucleotides are TGTGCCAGCAGCTTAGATAGCGGAGGCTACAATGAGCAGTTCTTC.

CDR3 region: CASSLDPIGRNTEAFF. The DNA of the CDR3 is TGTGCCAGCAGTTTAGACCCCATTGGGAGGAACACTGAAGCTTTCTTT. The V gene is TRBV28, the J gene TRBJ1-1; D gene unclear. Germline V gene sequence: CDR1 MDHEN, CDR2 SYDVKM. CDR3 length equals 16 residues. Between the trimmed V and J ends, which lost 2 bases and 1 base, there was a span of 14 bases.

This clone was seen only a few times. The chain links TRBV30 to TRBJ1-2; D is unclear. This CDR3 is 11 amino acids long. Between the trimmed V and J ends, which lost 5 bases and 2 bases, there was a span of 6 bases. Germline loops: CDR1 GTSNPN, CDR2 SVGIG (reference sequence). This CDR3 is CAWQRNYGYTF. DNA for the CDR3: TGTGCCTGGCAGAGAAACTATGGCTACACCTTC.

The CDR3 nucleotides are TGTGCCAGCAGTCCATCCCCGGAGACCCAGTACTTC. It is translated as CASSPSPETQYF. The chain combines TRBV11-2 with TRBJ2-5; D not certain. From germline, CDR1 is SGHAT and CDR2 FQNNGV. CDR3 length: 12 amino acids. V was shortened by 6 bases and J by 5 bases, with 10 bases between the two germline ends.

This clone appeared a few times. The chain recombines TRBV30 with TRBJ2-1, with unresolved D. CDR3 length: 12 amino acids. The V and J ends lost 4 bases and 12 bases respectively, with 16 bases between them. The germline gives CDR1 GTSNPN, CDR2 SVGIG (reference sequence). The CDR3 sequence is CAWNRPPLGQFF. The CDR3 DNA sequence: TGTGCCTGGAATCGCCCTCCCCTGGGGCAGTTCTTC.

This clone was recorded a few times. This chain connects TRBV25-1 to TRBJ1-4; 7 positions match TRBD1. The CDR3 runs 14 residues. The ends lost 5 bases at V and 6 bases at J; junction bases unmatched: 6. Germline assignment: CDR1 MGHDK and CDR2 SYGVNS. Written as DNA, the CDR3 is TGTGCCAGCAGTCCCTGGACAGGCGATGAAAAACTGTTTTTT. Encoded protein: CASSPWTGDEKLFF.

For the CDR3, the DNA is TGCAGCGTTGCCGGACACCACTATGGCTACACCTTC. Amino acids: CSVAGHHYGYTF. The rearrangement links TRBV29-1 to TRBJ1-2, with a possible D match to TRBD1 (5 bases). The CDR3 has 12 residues. Trimming removed 4 bases from V and 3 bases from J, with 9 bases in between. Germline V gives CDR1 SQVTM, CDR2 ANQGSEA.

This sequence joins TRBV7-2 and TRBJ2-7; no clear D. The length of the CDR3 is 11 residues. V was clipped by 2 bases and J by 9 bases, with 8 bases between them. Germline V CDR1 and CDR2: SGHTA, FQGNSA. CDR3 in DNA: TGTGCCAGCAGCTTACCGAATGTGCAGTACTTC. Its protein product is CASSLPNVQYF.

The rearrangement uses TRBV7-2 and TRBJ2-3; 7 bases agree with TRBD2. V lost 5 bases to trimming and J lost 5 bases; unmatched junction nucleotides: 7. The CDR3 totals 14 residues. Germline CDR1 is SGHTA and CDR2 is FQGNSA. The CDR3 spells CASSGGSRVDTQYF. The CDR3 nucleotides read TGTGCCAGCAGCGGCGGGAGTCGGGTAGATACGCAGTATTTT.

This chain connects TRBV5-6 to TRBJ1-2; possible D gene TRBD1, 5 bases. The germline CDR1 and CDR2 sequences are SGHDT and YYEEEE. V was pared by 4 bases and J by 0 bases, with 13 bases between. This CDR3 has 15 residues. DNA of the CDR3: TGTGCCAGCAGCCCTGGGACGGGAGCTAACTATGGCTACACCTTC. Amino acids: CASSPGTGANYGYTF.

The genes are TRBV25-1 and TRBJ2-7; 9 bases fit TRBD1. The germline V gene encodes CDR1 MGHDK and CDR2 SYGVNS. The V segment lost 4 bases and the J segment 2 bases; nucleotides outside the gene matches: 9. This CDR3 comprises 16 residues. The CDR3, as DNA: TGTGCCAGCAGTGGGGAGGGGACAGGGTCGCCCTACGAGCAGTACGTC. It yields the protein CASSGEGTGSPYEQYV.

This clone was found a few times. The chain employs TRBV21-1 and TRBJ2-5; the table's D call TRBD1 went unverified against the DNA. TRBV21-1 is given as a pseudogene. This CDR3 contains 15 residues. CDR3 bases: TGTGCCAGCAGAAAGATTGGTGGGCGAGTAGAGACCCAGTACTTC. It yields the protein CASRKIGGRVETQYF.